The entry below describes one TCR beta chain. The table lists this clonotype with a few counts. This receptor's antigen is unknown. Per-base quality was not reported, and no clone a single base away is much larger than it. The data were obtained in a study of MAIT cells during Salmonella Paratyphi A infection (dated by TCRdb to about 2017). About the study as a whole: Adult volunteers aged 18 to 60 ingested a single dose of 1-5x10^3 CFU of S. Paratyphi A strain NVGH308. Diagnosed volunteers received ciprofloxacin 500 mg twice daily for 14 days starting at diagnosis. Broader findings and caveats from the paper: Space occupied by over-represented MAIT clonotypes fell significantly from baseline to mid-infection (around 0.15 to 0.10), with no significant post-infection difference. MAIT TRBV usage was oligoclonal with a preference for TRBV20 and TRBV6, and infection appeared not to change this usage. More expansion or contraction among the top five MAIT clonotypes was shown in diagnosed volunteers than in healthy controls (approximately 0.48 versus 0.14), suggesting infection-driven repertoire reshaping. The availability of volunteer samples limited the sample sizes, but these sizes were considered adequate to detect differences between groups.

The germline V gene provides CDR1 LGHNA and CDR2 YNFKEQ. Trimming removed 0 bases from V and 5 bases from J; the gene matches leave 7 bases unexplained. The CDR3 measures 16 amino acids from cysteine to phenylalanine. The DNA shown is the 48-base CDR3, in frame from base 1. Library method: 5' RACE. TCRbeta was amplified by two rounds of PCR with Phusion High-Fidelity polymerase, and sample-specific barcodes were added in the primers. TCRbeta libraries were made through template-switch cDNA synthesis using SMARTScribe reverse transcriptase and a TRBC-specific primer. After barcoding, samples were pooled and then prepared using the NEBNext Ultra DNA Library Prep Kit for Illumina. The libraries were sequenced on an Illumina MiSeq using the MiSeq reagent kit v2, 300 cycles. The authors' analysis ran thus. Reads were demultiplexed by barcode with Jemultiplexer and aligned with MiTCR using default parameters. VDJtools filtered out non-functional sequences; clonotypes were defined by amino acid sequence, with frequencies based on assigned sequence reads. Clonal space homeostasis binned clonotypes by frequency as over-represented (0.05-1), large, medium and small. Through fastp at Q25 and MiXCR, TCRdb rebuilt clones from the public reads, retaining in-frame beta chains. Each entry merges the rows of one CDR3 protein and shows their most common DNA and genes. None of the V and J calls come from the authors' own analysis; TCRdb made them. This sample holds approximately 1,000 distinct CDR3 sequences; around 23% were observed only once. The ten largest account for 37% of the sample.

Interpreted using the paper, the time point label stands for: mid-infection, around enteric fever diagnosis. MAIT cells, defined as Valpha7.2+ CD161+ T cells, were identified and sorted by flow cytometry. Circulating MAIT cell TCRbeta repertoires were profiled longitudinally in five or six volunteers in whom enteric fever developed after controlled oral challenge with live Salmonella Paratyphi A. Every diagnosed volunteer provided MAIT cell samples at pre-infection, mid-infection and post-infection timepoints. Enteric fever was diagnosed on the basis of Paratyphi A bacteremia and/or persistent fever above 38 degrees C lasting more than 12 hours. Challenged volunteers were diagnosed with infection between day 4 and day 7 after challenge. Between about 4,500 and 11,000 MAIT cells per sample were sorted directly into RNAqueous-Micro lysis buffer for RNA extraction. Lymphoprep gradient centrifugation was used to isolate peripheral blood mononuclear cells from blood samples and leukocyte cones. Cell sorting used a BD FACSAria Fusion or BD FACSAria III sorter.

The sequencing used MAIT cells from PBMCs, collected at the middle sampling point of the challenge study. This receptor was obtained from a person aged 18 to 69 who was deliberately infected with Salmonella Paratyphi A in a paratyphoid fever challenge study. This chain is built from TRBV4-2 and TRBJ1-5, with 7 central nucleotides matching TRBD1. The nucleotide sequence is given as TGTGCCAGCAGCCAAGACCTCGGGACAGCGTATCAGCCCCAGCATTTT. It translates as CASSQDLGTAYQPQHF.